This T cell receptor beta chain was identified during a study of CD8+ T cells in alopecia areata (dated by TCRdb to the late 2010s). Concerning the study at large: Treated patients were enrolled in an open-label pilot trial of oral tofacitinib at 5 to 10 mg twice daily for moderate-to-severe alopecia areata. To study T cell clonal expansion in alopecia areata, the researchers applied high-throughput TCRbeta sequencing to both the C3H/HeJ mouse model and human patients. Tofacitinib was given for 6 to 18 months, followed by 6 months of follow-up off drug to assess delayed response and recurrence. In humans, TCRbeta sequencing was performed on scalp tissue and on sorted CD4+ and CD8+ peripheral blood T cells from healthy controls and from patients with patchy or totalis/universalis alopecia areata. For the treated patients, the SALT score, which quantifies what percentage of scalp surface area is affected, served as the measure of disease severity. Biopsies were taken from tofacitinib-treated patients at baseline and again at 4 and 24 weeks into treatment, and several of those patients also had a later scalp biopsy. Amplification of TCRbeta CDR3 regions was done by immunoSEQ multiplex PCR using 35 Vbeta forward primers and 13 Jbeta reverse primers. Clonality in the scalp was compared among normal scalp (n=4), patchy alopecia areata scalp (n=8), and alopecia totalis/universalis scalp (n=8). RNA was extracted with the PAXgene miRNA kit for fixed scalp, the miRNeasy kit for PBMCs, and the RNeasy kit for mouse skin. Study-level results and caveats: The treated cohort was small, with a single nonresponder, so links between baseline CD8+ expansion and response need larger studies. Compared with mice, TCR sequences shared between patients were less clear, possibly partly because of HLA diversity across the patient population. Tofacitinib significantly decreased scalp clonality and the number of expanded CD8+ clones among the top 100 scalp clones. Compared with normal scalp, lesional scalp had higher clonality and more expanded CD8+ clones, particularly in alopecia totalis/universalis, a pattern that suggests antigenic drive. Scalp TCR repertoire analysis is complicated because resident alphabeta T cells in normal human skin are also sequenced, whereas mouse skin is dominated by gammadelta T cells. During tofacitinib treatment, many expanded lesional clones stuck around in both scalp and blood, and this persistence may partly explain why relapse happens after treatment is stopped.

The time point label here, explained by the study, means: around 4 weeks on oral tofacitinib. The intended sense of this specimen's treatment or condition label: oral pan-JAK inhibitor, 5-10 mg twice daily. Peripheral blood and lesional scalp punch biopsies were obtained from patients with alopecia areata. After PBMCs were isolated by density centrifugation and stained for CD3, CD4 and CD8, a FACSAria was used to sort CD4+ and CD8+ T cells. The library was made by the immunoSEQ multiplex PCR assay. RNA was extracted from all samples and reverse transcribed into cDNA as template for TCR sequencing. First-strand cDNA was synthesized using SuperScript III with a 2:1 mix of oligo-dT and random hexamers. Amplification bias was assessed with a synthetic immune receptor repertoire, and residual bias was removed computationally. As for how the authors treated the data: Raw reads were preprocessed to remove errors, and CDR3 was defined according to IMGT conventions as the region from the conserved cysteine to phenylalanine. Clonality was computed as 1 minus the Shannon entropy, with the entropy normalized by log2 of the number of productive unique TCRs. Whether scalp clones were CD4 or CD8 was inferred by matching scalp TCRbeta sequences against CD4 and CD8 repertoires sorted from blood. As stored in TCRdb, this immuneACCESS dataset retains in-frame rearrangements with V and J assigned. A fraction of the clones does not appear; measured against another copy, unresolved V genes explain less than half of the discrepancy, and the remainder lacks a known reason. The V and J calls and clone size are taken from that table; D and trimming were inferred from the DNA. This sample holds about 140,000 clones; roughly nine tenths were observed only once. The ten largest clones add up to less than 15% of the sample.

As concerns this clone: No antigen is known for it. No much larger clone is present one base from it, and per-base qualities are unavailable.

The sequencing used CD8+ T cells sorted from blood, collected at week 4, from a patient treated with tofacitinib. This clonotype originated in a human donor with alopecia areata.

The CDR3 reads as follows: CSGLTGATSAQYF. The DNA reads as follows: TGCAGCGGGCTTACAGGGGCAACGTCGGCCCAGTACTTC. The rearranged segments are TRBV29-1 and TRBJ2-5; 7 junctional bases match TRBD1. CDR1 is given as SQVTM and CDR2 as ANQGSEA, both from the germline V gene. Taken from cysteine to phenylalanine, the CDR3 has 13 residues. The retained sequence is limited to the CDR3, 39 bases, with the frame set at the first base. Germline trimming amounts to 7 bases on V and 9 bases on J, with 14 as the count of junction bases outside the gene matches. Beyond the CDR3, the reference TRBV29-1 and TRBJ2-5 genes provide the residues; the full variable domain reads: SAVISQKPSRDICQRGTSLTIQCQVDSQVTMMFWYRQQPGQSLTLIATANQGSEATYESGFVIDKFPISRPNLTFSTLTVSNMSPEDSSIYLCSGLTGATSAQYFGPGTRLLVL.